This T cell receptor beta chain originates from a study of T-cell reconstitution after alpha-beta-depleted transplantation in children (dated by TCRdb to 2016 to 2017). Background on the whole study: Using TCR repertoire profiling, the study quantitatively followed how T-cell immune reconstitution unfolded in children after TCRalphabeta/CD19-depleted allogeneic hematopoietic cell transplantation.

V is reduced by 0 bases and J by 10 bases, leaving a spacing of 4 bases between them. CDR1 SGHRS and CDR2 YFSETQ were looked up in the germline V gene. The CDR3 spans 10 residues, from the cysteine through the phenylalanine. The read is trimmed to its CDR3 DNA, 30 bases read in frame from base 1. This clonotype turned up a few times. The specificity of this receptor is unknown. Within one base of it there is no much larger clone, and no base qualities were kept. Libraries were built with PCR. TCRdb lists the instrument as Illumina HiSeq 2500. To normalize quantification of the TCRbeta repertoire, the TCR libraries were built with molecular barcoding that relied on unique molecular identifiers. TCRdb trimmed public reads at Q25 via fastp, called clones via MiXCR and kept in-frame beta chains. For every CDR3 protein sequence, its rows merge into one entry that carries the most common genes and DNA. For this sample there are about 540,000 distinct CDR3 sequences; about 18% appear just once. The ten largest clones capture more than 2.5% of the sample.

The specimen comprised PBMCs from the stem cell graft donor, sampled from the stem cell graft. This TCR was recovered from a human donor who donated a stem cell graft to a child with acute lymphoblastic leukemia. The chain links TRBV5-1 with TRBJ1-1, with the D gene too uncertain to name. The nucleotide sequence reads TGCGCCAGCAGCTTGGCGGGAGCTTTCTTT. It specifies CASSLAGAFF.